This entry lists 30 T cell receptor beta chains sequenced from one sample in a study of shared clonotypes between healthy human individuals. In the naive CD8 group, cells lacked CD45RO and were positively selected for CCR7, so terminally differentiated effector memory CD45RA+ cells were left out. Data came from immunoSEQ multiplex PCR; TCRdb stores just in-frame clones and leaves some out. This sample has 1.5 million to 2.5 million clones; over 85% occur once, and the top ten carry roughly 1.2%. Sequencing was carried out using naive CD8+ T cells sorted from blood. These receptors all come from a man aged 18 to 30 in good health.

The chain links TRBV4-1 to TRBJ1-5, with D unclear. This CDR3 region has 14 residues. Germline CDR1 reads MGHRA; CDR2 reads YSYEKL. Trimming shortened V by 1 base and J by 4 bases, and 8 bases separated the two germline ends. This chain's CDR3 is CASSQAHQNQPQHF. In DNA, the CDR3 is TGCGCCAGCAGCCAAGCACACCAAAATCAGCCCCAGCATTTT.

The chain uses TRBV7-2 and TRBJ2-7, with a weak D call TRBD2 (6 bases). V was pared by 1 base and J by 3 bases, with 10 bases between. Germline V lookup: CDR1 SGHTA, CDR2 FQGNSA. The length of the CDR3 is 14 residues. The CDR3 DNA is TGTGCCAGCAGCTTAGATTGGGGAGGCTACGAGCAGTACTTC. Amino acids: CASSLDWGGYEQYF.

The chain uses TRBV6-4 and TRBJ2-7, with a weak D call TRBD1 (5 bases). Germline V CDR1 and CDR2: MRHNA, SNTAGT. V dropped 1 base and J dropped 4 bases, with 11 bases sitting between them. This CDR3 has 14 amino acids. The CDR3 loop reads CASSDWRQTYEQYF. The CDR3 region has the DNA TGTGCCAGCAGTGACTGGCGACAGACTTACGAGCAGTACTTC.

CDR3 residues: CASSLTGPIYNEQFF. The CDR3 nucleotides read TGTGCCAGCAGTTTAACGGGACCTATCTACAATGAGCAGTTCTTC. This chain uses TRBV28 with TRBJ2-1, with D perhaps given as TRBD1 or TRBD2 (5 bases each). Germline values: CDR1 MDHEN, CDR2 SYDVKM. With 2 bases removed from V and 3 bases from J, the gap between germline ends came to 11 bases. CDR3 length: 15 amino acids.

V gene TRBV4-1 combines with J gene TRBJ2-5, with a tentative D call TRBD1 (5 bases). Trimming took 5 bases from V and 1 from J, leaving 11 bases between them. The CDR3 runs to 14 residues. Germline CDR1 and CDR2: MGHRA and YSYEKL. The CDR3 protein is CASSLGVAQETQYF. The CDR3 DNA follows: TGCGCCAGCAGCTTAGGGGTGGCCCAAGAGACCCAGTACTTC.

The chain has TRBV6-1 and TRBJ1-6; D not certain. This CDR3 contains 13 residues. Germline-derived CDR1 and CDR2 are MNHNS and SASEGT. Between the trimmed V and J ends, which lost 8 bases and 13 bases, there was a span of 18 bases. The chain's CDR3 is CASGEGRTGPLHF. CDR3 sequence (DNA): TGTGCCAGCGGGGAAGGGAGGACGGGTCCCCTCCACTTT.

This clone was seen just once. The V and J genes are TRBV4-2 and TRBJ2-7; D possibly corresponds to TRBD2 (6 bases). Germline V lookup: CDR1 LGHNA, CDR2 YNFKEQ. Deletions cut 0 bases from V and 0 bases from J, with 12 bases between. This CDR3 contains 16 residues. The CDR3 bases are TGTGCCAGCAGCCAAGAAGAGGGACTTAGCTCCTACGAGCAGTACTTC. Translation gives CASSQEEGLSSYEQYF.

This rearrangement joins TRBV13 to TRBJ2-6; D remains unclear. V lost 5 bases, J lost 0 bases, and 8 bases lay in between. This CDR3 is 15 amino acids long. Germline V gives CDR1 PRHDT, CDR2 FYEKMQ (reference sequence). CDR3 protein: CASSPGGSGANVLTF. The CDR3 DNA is TGTGCCAGCAGCCCCGGTGGCTCTGGGGCCAACGTCCTGACTTTC.

CDR3 nucleotide sequence: TGTGCCAGCAGCCAAGCGGGAGGGCAAGAGACCCAGTACTTC. It yields the protein CASSQAGGQETQYF. The genes are TRBV7-9 and TRBJ2-5, with TRBD2 matching over 10 bases. The germline V gene has CDR1 SEHNR and CDR2 FQNEAQ (reference sequence). V lost 5 bases and J lost 2; bases outside the gene matches: 2. This CDR3 region has 14 residues. Supplemented by reference TRBV7-9 and TRBJ2-5, the full variable domain reads DTGVSQNPRHKITKRGQNVTFRCDPISEHNRLYWYRQTLGQGPEFLTYFQNEAQLEKSRLLSDRFSAERPKGSFSTLEIQRTEQGDSAMYLCASSQAGGQETQYFGPGTRLLVL.

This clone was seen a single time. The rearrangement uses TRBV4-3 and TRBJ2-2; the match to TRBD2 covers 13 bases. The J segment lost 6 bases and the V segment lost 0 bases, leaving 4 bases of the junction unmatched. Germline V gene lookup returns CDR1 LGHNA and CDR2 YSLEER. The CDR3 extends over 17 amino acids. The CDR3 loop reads CASSQDRLAGGAGELFF. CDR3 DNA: TGCGCCAGCAGCCAAGATCGACTAGCGGGAGGAGCCGGGGAGCTGTTTTTT.

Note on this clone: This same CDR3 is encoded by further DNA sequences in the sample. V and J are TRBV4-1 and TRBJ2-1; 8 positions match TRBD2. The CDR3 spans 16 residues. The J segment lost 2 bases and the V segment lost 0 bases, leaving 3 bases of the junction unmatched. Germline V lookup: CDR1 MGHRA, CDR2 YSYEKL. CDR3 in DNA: TGCGCCAGCAGCCAAGACTCCGGGGGGGCCTACAATGAGCAGTTCTTC. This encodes CASSQDSGGAYNEQFF.

CDR3: CARTLENTEAFF. The CDR3 coding sequence is TGTGCCAGAACATTAGAAAACACTGAAGCTTTCTTT. The chain combines TRBV2 with TRBJ1-1; D remains unclear. V lost 9 bases, J lost 2 bases, and 10 bases lay in between. In germline, CDR1 is SNHLY, CDR2 FYNNEI. The CDR3 is 12 residues long.

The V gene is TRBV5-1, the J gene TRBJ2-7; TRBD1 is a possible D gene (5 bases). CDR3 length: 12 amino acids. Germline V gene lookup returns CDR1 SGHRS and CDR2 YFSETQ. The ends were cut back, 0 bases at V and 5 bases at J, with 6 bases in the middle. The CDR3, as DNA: TGCGCCAGCAGCTTGGTGACAGACGAGCAGTACTTC. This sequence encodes CASSLVTDEQYF.

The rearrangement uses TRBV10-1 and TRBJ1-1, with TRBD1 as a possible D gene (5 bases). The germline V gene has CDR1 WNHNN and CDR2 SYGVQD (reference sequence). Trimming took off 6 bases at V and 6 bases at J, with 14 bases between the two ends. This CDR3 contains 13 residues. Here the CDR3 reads CASRDSDEAEAFF. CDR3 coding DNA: TGCGCCAGCAGAGACAGTGACGAGGCTGAAGCTTTCTTT.

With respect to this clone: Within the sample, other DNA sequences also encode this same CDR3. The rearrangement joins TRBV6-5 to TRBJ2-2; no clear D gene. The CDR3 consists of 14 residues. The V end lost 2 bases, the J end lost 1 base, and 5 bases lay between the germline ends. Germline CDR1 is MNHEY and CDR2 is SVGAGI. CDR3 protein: CASSYDRNTGELFF. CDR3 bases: TGTGCCAGCAGTTACGACCGGAACACCGGGGAGCTGTTTTTT.

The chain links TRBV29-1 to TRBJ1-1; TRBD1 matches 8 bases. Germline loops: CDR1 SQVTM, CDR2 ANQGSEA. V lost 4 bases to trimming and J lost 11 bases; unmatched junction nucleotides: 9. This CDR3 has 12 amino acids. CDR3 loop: CSVGLDRVEAFF. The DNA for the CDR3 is TGCAGCGTTGGGCTGGACAGGGTAGAGGCTTTCTTT. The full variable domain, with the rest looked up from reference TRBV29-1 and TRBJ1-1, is SAVISQKPSRDICQRGTSLTIQCQVDSQVTMMFWYRQQPGQSLTLIATANQGSEATYESGFVIDKFPISRPNLTFSTLTVSNMSPEDSSIYLCSVGLDRVEAFFGQGTRLTVV.

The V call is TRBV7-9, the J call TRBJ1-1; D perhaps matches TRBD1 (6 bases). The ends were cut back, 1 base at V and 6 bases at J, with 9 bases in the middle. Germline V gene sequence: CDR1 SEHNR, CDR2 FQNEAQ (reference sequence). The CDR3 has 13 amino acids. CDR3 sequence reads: CASSLGGAPEAFF. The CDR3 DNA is TGTGCCAGCAGCTTAGGGGGGGCCCCTGAAGCTTTCTTT.

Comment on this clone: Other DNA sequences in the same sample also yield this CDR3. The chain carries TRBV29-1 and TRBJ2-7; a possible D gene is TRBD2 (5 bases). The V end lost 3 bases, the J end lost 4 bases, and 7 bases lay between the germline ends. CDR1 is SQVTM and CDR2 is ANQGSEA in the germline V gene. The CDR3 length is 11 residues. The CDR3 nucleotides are TGCAGCGTTGATGAGGGTTACGAGCAGTACTTC. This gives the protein CSVDEGYEQYF.

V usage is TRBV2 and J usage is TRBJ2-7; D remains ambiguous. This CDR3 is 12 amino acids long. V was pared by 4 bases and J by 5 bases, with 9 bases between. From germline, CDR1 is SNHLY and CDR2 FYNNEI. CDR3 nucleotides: TGTGCCAGCAGTGTGGTGACAAACGAGCAGTACTTC. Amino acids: CASSVVTNEQYF.

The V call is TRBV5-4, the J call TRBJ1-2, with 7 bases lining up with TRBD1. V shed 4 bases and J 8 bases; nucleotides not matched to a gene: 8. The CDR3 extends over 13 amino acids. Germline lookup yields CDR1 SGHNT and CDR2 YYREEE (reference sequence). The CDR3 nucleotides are TGTGCCAGCAGCCAAGGGGACAGTAGGGGCTACACCTTC. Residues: CASSQGDSRGYTF. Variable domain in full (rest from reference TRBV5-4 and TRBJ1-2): ETGVTQSPTHLIKTRGQQVTLRCSSQSGHNTVSWYQQALGQGPQFIFQYYREEENGRGNFPPRFSGLQFPNYSSELNVNALELDDSALYLCASSQGDSRGYTFGSGTRLTVV.

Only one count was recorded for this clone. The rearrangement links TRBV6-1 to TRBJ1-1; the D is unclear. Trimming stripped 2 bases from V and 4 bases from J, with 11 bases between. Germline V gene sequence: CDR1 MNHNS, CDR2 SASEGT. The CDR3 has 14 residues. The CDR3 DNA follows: TGTGCCAGCAGTGAATCGGACGATAGCACTGAAGCTTTCTTT. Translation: CASSESDDSTEAFF.

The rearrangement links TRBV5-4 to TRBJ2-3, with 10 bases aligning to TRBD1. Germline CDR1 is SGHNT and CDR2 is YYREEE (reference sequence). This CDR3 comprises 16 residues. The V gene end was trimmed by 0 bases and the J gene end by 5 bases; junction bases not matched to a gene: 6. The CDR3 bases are TGTGCCAGCAGCTTGGCCGGGACAGGGGTGATAGATACGCAGTATTTT. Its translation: CASSLAGTGVIDTQYF.

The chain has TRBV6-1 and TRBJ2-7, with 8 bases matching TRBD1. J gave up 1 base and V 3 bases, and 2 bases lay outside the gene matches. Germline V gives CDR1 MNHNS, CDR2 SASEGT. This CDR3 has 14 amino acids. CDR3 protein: CASSDWDRSYEQYF. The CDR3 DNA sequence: TGTGCCAGCAGTGACTGGGACAGGTCCTACGAGCAGTACTTC.

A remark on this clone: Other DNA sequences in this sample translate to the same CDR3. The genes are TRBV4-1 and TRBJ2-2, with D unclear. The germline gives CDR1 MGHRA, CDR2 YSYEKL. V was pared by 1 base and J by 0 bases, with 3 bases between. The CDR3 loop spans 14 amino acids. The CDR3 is CASSQVSNTGELFF. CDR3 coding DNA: TGCGCCAGCAGCCAAGTCTCGAACACCGGGGAGCTGTTTTTT.

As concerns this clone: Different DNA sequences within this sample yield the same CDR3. The CDR3 region has the DNA TGTGCCAGCAGTTACGCTGGTACCTACGAGCAGTACTTC. The encoded protein is CASSYAGTYEQYF. The chain joins TRBV6-5 to TRBJ2-7; unclear D gene. Germline CDR1 MNHEY, CDR2 SVGAGI. Trimming shortened V by 2 bases and J by 2 bases, and 7 bases separated the two germline ends. There are 13 residues in the CDR3.

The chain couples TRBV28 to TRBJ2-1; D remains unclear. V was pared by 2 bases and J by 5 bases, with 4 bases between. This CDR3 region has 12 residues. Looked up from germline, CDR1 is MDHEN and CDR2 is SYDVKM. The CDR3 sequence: CASSLEDNEQFF. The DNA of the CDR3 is TGTGCCAGCAGTTTAGAGGACAATGAGCAGTTCTTC.

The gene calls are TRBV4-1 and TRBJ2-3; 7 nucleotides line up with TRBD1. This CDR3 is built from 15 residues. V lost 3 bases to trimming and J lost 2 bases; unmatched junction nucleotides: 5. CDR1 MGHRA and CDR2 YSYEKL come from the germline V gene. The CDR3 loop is CASSHTGVLTDTQYF. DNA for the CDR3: TGCGCCAGCAGCCATACAGGGGTTCTCACAGATACGCAGTATTTT.

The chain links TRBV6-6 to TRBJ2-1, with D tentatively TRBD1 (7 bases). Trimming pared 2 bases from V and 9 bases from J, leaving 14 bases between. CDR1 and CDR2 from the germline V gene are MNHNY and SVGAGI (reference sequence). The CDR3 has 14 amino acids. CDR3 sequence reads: CASSYRAGGSEQFF. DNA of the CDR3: TGTGCCAGCAGTTACCGTGCAGGGGGGAGTGAGCAGTTCTTC.

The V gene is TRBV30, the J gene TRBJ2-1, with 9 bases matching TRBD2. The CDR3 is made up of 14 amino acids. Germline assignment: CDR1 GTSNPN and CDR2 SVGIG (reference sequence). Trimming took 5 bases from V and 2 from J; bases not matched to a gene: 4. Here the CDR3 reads CAWESGGPYNEQFF. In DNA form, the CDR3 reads TGTGCCTGGGAAAGCGGGGGGCCCTACAATGAGCAGTTCTTC.

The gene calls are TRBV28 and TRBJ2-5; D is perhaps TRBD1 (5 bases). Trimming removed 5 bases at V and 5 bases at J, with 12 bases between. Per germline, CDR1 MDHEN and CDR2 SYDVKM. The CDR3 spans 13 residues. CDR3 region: CASSPDSWETQYF. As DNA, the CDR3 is TGTGCCAGCAGTCCTGACAGCTGGGAGACCCAGTACTTC.